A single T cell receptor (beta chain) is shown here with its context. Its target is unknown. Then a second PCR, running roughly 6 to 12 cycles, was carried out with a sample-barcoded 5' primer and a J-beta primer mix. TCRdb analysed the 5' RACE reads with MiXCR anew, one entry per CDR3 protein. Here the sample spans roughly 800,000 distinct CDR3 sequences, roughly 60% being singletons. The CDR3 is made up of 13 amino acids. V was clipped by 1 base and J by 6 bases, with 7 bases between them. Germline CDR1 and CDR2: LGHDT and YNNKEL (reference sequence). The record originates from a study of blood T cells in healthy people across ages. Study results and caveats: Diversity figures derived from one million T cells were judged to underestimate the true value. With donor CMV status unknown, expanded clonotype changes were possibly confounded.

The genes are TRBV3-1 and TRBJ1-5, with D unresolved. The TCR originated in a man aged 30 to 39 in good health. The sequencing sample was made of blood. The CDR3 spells CASSQGSTQPQHF. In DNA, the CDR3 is TGTGCCAGCAGCCAAGGATCCACTCAGCCCCAGCATTTT.